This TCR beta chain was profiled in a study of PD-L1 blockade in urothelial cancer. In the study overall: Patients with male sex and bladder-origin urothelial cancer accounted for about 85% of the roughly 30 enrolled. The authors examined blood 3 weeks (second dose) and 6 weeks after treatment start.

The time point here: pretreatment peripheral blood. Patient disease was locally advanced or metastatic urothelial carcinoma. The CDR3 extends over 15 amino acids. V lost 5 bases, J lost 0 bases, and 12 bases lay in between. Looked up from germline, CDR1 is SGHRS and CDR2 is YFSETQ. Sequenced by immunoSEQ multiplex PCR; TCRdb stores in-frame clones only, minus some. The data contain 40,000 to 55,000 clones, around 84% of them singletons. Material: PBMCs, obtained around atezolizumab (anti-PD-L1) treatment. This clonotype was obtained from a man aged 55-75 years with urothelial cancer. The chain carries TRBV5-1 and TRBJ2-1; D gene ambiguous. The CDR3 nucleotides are TGCGCCAGCAGAAGAGGTGAGGCCTCCTACAATGAGCAGTTCTTC. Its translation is CASRRGEASYNEQFF. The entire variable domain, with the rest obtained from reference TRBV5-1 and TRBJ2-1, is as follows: KAGVTQTPRYLIKTRGQQVTLSCSPISGHRSVSWYQQTPGQGLQFLFEYFSETQRNKGNFPGRFSGRQFSNSRSEMNVSTLELGDSALYLCASRRGEASYNEQFFGPGTRLTVL.